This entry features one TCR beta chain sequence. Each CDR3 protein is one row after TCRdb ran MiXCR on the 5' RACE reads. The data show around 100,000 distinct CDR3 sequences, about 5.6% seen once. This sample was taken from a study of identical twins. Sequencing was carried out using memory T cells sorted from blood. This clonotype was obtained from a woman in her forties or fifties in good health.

Here the CDR3 reads CASGDRGGEKLFF. The DNA for the CDR3 is TGTGCCAGCGGGGACAGGGGAGGTGAAAAACTGTTTTTT. The chain carries TRBV7-8 and TRBJ1-4; 10 bases align to TRBD1. Germline CDR1 SGHVS, CDR2 FQNEAQ. Trimming at V came to 8 bases and at J to 7 bases, leaving 4 bases not matched to a gene. The CDR3 contains 13 residues.